This T cell receptor beta chain originates from a study of blood T cells in healthy people across ages. Germline V lookup: CDR1 DFQATT, CDR2 SNEGSKA (reference sequence). The CDR3 is 12 residues long. Trimming pared 7 bases from V and 3 bases from J, leaving 13 bases between. Using a J-beta primer mix together with a sample-barcoded 5' primer, a second PCR was run for roughly 7 to 12 cycles. All cDNA molecules were each tagged by a template-switch adaptor with 12 random nucleotides. MiXCR, run by TCRdb on the 5' RACE reads, gives a single entry per CDR3 protein. The sample lists under 2 million distinct CDR3 sequences; about 31% were seen once. Extracted total RNA amounted to at least 5.5 micrograms for each sample.

The rearrangement uses TRBV20-1 and TRBJ2-7; D is uncertain. The clonotype comes from a woman aged 25-40 years in good health. Sequencing was done on a sample of blood. The DNA for the CDR3 is TGCAGTGTTAAAAGGGCCAGCTACGAGCAGTACTTC. It yields the protein CSVKRASYEQYF.